Listed here are 21 T cell receptor beta chains from one sample, sequenced in a study of identical twins. TCRdb processed the 5' RACE reads anew with MiXCR; each CDR3 protein has one entry. The sample holds 600,000 to 700,000 distinct CDR3 sequences, around 20% seen once. These data were also reused for a study on T cells expressing NK-cell markers.

Sequencing was carried out using PBMCs. The receptors were gathered from a woman between 18 and 30 years old in good health.

In its sample, this clonotype was seen a few times. The V and J genes are TRBV6-1 and TRBJ2-7, with a tentative D call TRBD1 (6 bases). The CDR3 is 14 amino acids. Looked up from germline, CDR1 is MNHNS and CDR2 is SASEGT. Trimming cost V 11 bases and J 3 bases, with 20 bases left between them. In DNA form, the CDR3 reads TGTGCCGTTAGCAGGGGATCCCTCGACTACGAGCAGTACTTC. Its translation is CAVSRGSLDYEQYF.

The CDR3 DNA sequence: TGCGCCAGCTCACTGGGGGGGGTGGGAGATACGCAGTATTTT. It translates to CASSLGGVGDTQYF. This chain uses TRBV4-3 with TRBJ2-3; 7 bases line up with TRBD2. Germline V lookup: CDR1 LGHNA, CDR2 YSLEER. Trimming took 8 bases from V and 5 from J; bases not matched to a gene: 10. The length of the CDR3 is 14 residues.

J is TRBJ2-3 and V is TRBV7-9; D is possibly TRBD1 (6 bases). Trimming shortened V by 6 bases and J by 4 bases, and 11 bases separated the two germline ends. This CDR3 is 13 amino acids long. Germline CDR1 and CDR2: SEHNR and FQNEAQ (reference sequence). This CDR3 reads CASSLGASDTQYF. Here the CDR3 DNA reads TGTGCCAGCAGTTTGGGGGCCTCAGATACGCAGTATTTT.

This clonotype was observed a few times. This chain links TRBV9 with TRBJ2-2; TRBD1 aligns across 7 bases. Germline values: CDR1 SGDLS, CDR2 YYNGEE. The CDR3 totals 13 residues. The V segment lost 4 bases and the J segment 11 bases; nucleotides outside the gene matches: 8. The CDR3 loop reads CASSPQGGRELFF. Here the CDR3 DNA reads TGTGCCAGCAGCCCTCAAGGGGGCAGAGAGCTGTTTTTT.

A few counts support this clonotype. The chain uses TRBV20-1 and TRBJ1-1, with 7 bases lining up with TRBD1. CDR1 and CDR2 from the germline V gene are DFQATT and SNEGSKA (reference sequence). V was clipped by 3 bases and J by 7 bases; unmatched bases: 14. The CDR3 covers 15 residues. Here the CDR3 DNA reads TGCAGTGCTAGGGCCCGGGACAGATCGTCATTTGAAGCTTTCTTT. As protein: CSARARDRSSFEAFF.

The chain carries TRBV20-1 and TRBJ2-1, with D possibly matching TRBD2 (5 bases). Germline-derived CDR1 and CDR2 are DFQATT and SNEGSKA (reference sequence). V lost 0 bases to trimming and J lost 8 bases, with 11 bases between them. CDR3 length: 13 amino acids. In DNA form, the CDR3 reads TGCAGTGCTAGAGATCGGGTGAGGGATGAGCAGTTCTTC. Translated: CSARDRVRDEQFF.

This chain uses TRBV20-1 with TRBJ2-1, with 8 nucleotides matching TRBD2. With 6 bases clipped from V and 4 bases from J, the junction kept 5 bases outside the gene matches. This CDR3 region has 13 residues. Germline CDR1 is DFQATT and CDR2 is SNEGSKA (reference sequence). The CDR3 nucleotides are TGCAGTGCGGAGGCTAGCGGGTACAATGAGCAGTTCTTC. Translated, it gives CSAEASGYNEQFF.

The chain uses TRBV7-2 and TRBJ2-5; the match to TRBD1 covers 8 bases. After removal of 5 bases from V and 1 base from J, the junction contained 6 bases not matched to a gene. In germline, CDR1 is SGHTA, CDR2 FQGNSA. The CDR3 runs 15 residues. Written as DNA, the CDR3 is TGTGCCAGCAGCCCCGAGACAGGGGCCCAAGAGACCCAGTACTTC. This codes for CASSPETGAQETQYF. The variable domain in full, with the rest retrieved from reference TRBV7-2 and TRBJ2-5, is GAGVSQSPSNKVTEKGKDVELRCDPISGHTALYWYRQSLGQGLEFLIYFQGNSAPDKSGLPSDRFSAERTGGSVSTLTIQRTQQEDSAVYLCASSPETGAQETQYFGPGTRLLVL.

The V call is TRBV7-8, the J call TRBJ1-2; a weak D match, TRBD1 (5 bases). CDR1 and CDR2 from the germline V gene are SGHVS and FQNEAQ. V was shortened by 1 base and J by 6 bases, with 9 bases between the two germline ends. The CDR3 is 13 residues long. The CDR3 DNA reads as TGTGCCAGCAGCTTAGATCCGGGGGATGGCTACACCTTC. Its translation: CASSLDPGDGYTF.

This clonotype was detected ten times or more. V gene TRBV12-3 or TRBV12-4 combines with J gene TRBJ2-7; D is uncertain. The CDR3 covers 12 residues. V was clipped by 5 bases and J by 3 bases, with 8 bases between them. The CDR3 protein is CASSPQRYEQYF. The CDR3 DNA is TGTGCCAGCAGTCCTCAACGCTACGAGCAGTACTTC.

This chain links TRBV6-1 with TRBJ1-2; D uncertain. CDR3 length: 13 amino acids. V gave up 6 bases and J gave up 4 bases, with 12 bases separating them. The germline V gene encodes CDR1 MNHNS and CDR2 SASEGT. The CDR3 protein is CASRRELGYGYTF. The DNA of the CDR3 is TGTGCCAGCAGGCGGGAGTTGGGCTATGGCTACACCTTC.

The J gene is TRBJ2-1, the V gene TRBV7-6; possible D gene TRBD2, 6 bases. Germline V CDR1 and CDR2: SGHVS, FNYEAQ. V lost 1 base to trimming and J lost 6 bases, with 13 bases between them. The CDR3 sequence is 15 residues long. CDR3 coding DNA: TGTGCCAGCAGCTTAGTGGGGACTCGAAGCAATGAGCAGTTCTTC. It yields the protein CASSLVGTRSNEQFF.

The V call is TRBV5-1, the J call TRBJ2-6, with D hard to call. Germline V CDR1 and CDR2: SGHRS, YFSETQ. Trimming left V 4 bases short and J 6 bases short, with 17 bases between. The CDR3 contains 16 residues. CDR3 in DNA: TGCGCCAGCAGCCCAGGCCCCTCTGGTGAGGCCAACGTCCTGACTTTC. It is translated as CASSPGPSGEANVLTF. Looking up the rest from reference TRBV5-1 and TRBJ2-6 gives the full variable domain: KAGVTQTPRYLIKTRGQQVTLSCSPISGHRSVSWYQQTPGQGLQFLFEYFSETQRNKGNFPGRFSGRQFSNSRSEMNVSTLELGDSALYLCASSPGPSGEANVLTFGAGSRLTVL.

The rearrangement uses TRBV5-1 and TRBJ2-3; 10 bases fit TRBD1. The J segment lost 1 base and the V segment lost 3 bases, leaving 5 bases of the junction unmatched. The germline CDR1 and CDR2 sequences are SGHRS and YFSETQ. There are 16 residues in the CDR3. CDR3: CASSWAGTGGTDTQYF. CDR3 DNA sequence: TGCGCCAGCAGCTGGGCCGGGACAGGGGGCACAGATACGCAGTATTTT.

This clonotype was counted a few times. The CDR3, as DNA: TGTGCCAGCAGTCGGTCCAGGTTGAACGAGCAGTACTTC. Amino acids: CASSRSRLNEQYF. The chain joins TRBV27 to TRBJ2-7; the D is unclear. The length of the CDR3 is 13 residues. Trimming left V 5 bases short and J 5 bases short, with 13 bases between. The germline gives CDR1 MNHEY, CDR2 SMNVEV (reference sequence).

This clonotype was detected a few times. V and J are TRBV4-1 and TRBJ2-7; 8 positions agree with TRBD1. The germline CDR1 and CDR2 sequences are MGHRA and YSYEKL. Germline trimming cut 4 bases from V and 5 bases from J; bases unmatched to any gene: 10. The CDR3 contains 15 residues. This CDR3 reads CASSRTGQNLHEQYF. The CDR3, as DNA: TGCGCCAGCAGCCGGACAGGGCAAAATCTCCACGAGCAGTACTTC.

The sample holds a few counts of this clonotype. This rearrangement joins TRBV7-9 to TRBJ2-7, with 7 bases identical to TRBD1. The CDR3 contains 12 residues. Germline V gives CDR1 SEHNR, CDR2 FQNEAQ (reference sequence). V trimming: 1 base; J trimming: 9 bases; junction bases outside the gene matches: 3. The CDR3 DNA reads TGTGCCAGCAGCTTAGGGACAGGCCCGCAGTACTTC. It translates to CASSLGTGPQYF.

The genes are TRBV29-1 and TRBJ2-7, with 7 bases lining up with TRBD2. CDR1 SQVTM and CDR2 ANQGSEA come from the germline V gene. This CDR3 has 13 residues. V lost 3 bases to trimming and J lost 2 bases; unmatched junction nucleotides: 4. CDR3 DNA: TGCAGCGTTGATTCAGCGGGGACCTACGAGCAGTACTTC. It codes for CSVDSAGTYEQYF.

The genes are TRBV12-3 or TRBV12-4 and TRBJ2-7, with a possible D match to TRBD1 (5 bases). This CDR3 region has 12 residues. V lost 6 bases, J lost 5 bases, and 11 bases lay in between. The CDR3 DNA reads TGTGCCAGCAGCTGGACAACCAACGAGCAGTACTTC. Its protein is CASSWTTNEQYF.

This clonotype appeared a few times. V gene TRBV11-3 combines with J gene TRBJ2-3; tentative D call: TRBD2 (5 bases). Trimming cost V 1 base and J 1 base, with 15 bases left between them. Germline V CDR1 and CDR2: SGHNT, YENEEA. CDR3 length equals 17 residues. The CDR3 protein is CASSLGIAGQGTDTQYF. In DNA form, the CDR3 reads TGTGCCAGCAGCTTAGGGATCGCGGGCCAGGGCACAGATACGCAGTATTTT.

The chain couples TRBV3-1 to TRBJ2-4, with 7 bases aligning to TRBD2. CDR1 LGHDT and CDR2 YNNKEL come from the germline V gene (reference sequence). With 4 bases clipped from V and 3 bases from J, the junction kept 3 bases outside the gene matches. This CDR3 spans 14 amino acids. The CDR3: CASSLPGGKNIQYF. The CDR3 nucleotides read TGTGCCAGCAGCCTTCCGGGGGGCAAAAACATTCAGTACTTC.